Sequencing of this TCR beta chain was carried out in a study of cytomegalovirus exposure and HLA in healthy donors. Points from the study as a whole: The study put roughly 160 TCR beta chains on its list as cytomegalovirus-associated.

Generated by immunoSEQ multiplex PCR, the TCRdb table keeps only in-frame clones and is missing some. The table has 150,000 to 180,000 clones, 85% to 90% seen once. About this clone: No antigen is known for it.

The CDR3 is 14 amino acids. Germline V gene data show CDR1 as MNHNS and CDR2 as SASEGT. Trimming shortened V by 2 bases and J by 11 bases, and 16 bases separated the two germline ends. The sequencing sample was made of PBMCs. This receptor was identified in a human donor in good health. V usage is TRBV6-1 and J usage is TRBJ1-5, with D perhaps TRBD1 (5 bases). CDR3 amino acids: CASSEQGWAKAQHF. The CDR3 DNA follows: TGTGCCAGCAGTGAACAGGGATGGGCCAAGGCCCAGCATTTT.